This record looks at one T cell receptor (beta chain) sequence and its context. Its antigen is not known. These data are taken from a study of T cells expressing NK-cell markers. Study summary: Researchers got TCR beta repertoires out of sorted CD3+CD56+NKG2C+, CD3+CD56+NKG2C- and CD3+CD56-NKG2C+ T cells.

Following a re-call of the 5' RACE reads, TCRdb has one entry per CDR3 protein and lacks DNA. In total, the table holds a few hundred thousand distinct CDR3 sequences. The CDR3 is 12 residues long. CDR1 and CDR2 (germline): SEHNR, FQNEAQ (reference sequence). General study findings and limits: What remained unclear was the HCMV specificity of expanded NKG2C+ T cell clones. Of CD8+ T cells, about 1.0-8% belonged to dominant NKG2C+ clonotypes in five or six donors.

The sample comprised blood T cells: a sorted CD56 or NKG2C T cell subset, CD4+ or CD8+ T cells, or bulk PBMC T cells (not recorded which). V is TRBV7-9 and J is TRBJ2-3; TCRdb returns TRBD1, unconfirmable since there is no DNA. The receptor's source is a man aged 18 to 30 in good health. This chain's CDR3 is CASGSPGDTQYF.